The 13 T cell receptor beta chains below were found in one sample sequenced in a study of early T cells in non-severe SARS-CoV-2 infection. TCRdb used MiXCR to reprocess the 5' RACE reads, holding one entry per CDR3 protein. The profile shows tens of thousands of distinct CDR3 sequences, 13% to 15% of them singletons. The sequenced sample was whole blood, obtained at baseline. The receptors were gathered from an adult who was a healthcare worker with PCR-confirmed SARS-CoV-2 infection or an uninfected control (not recorded which).

This rearrangement joins TRBV7-9 to TRBJ2-7; TRBD1 is a possible D gene (5 bases). Trimming removed 9 bases at V and 5 bases at J, with 20 bases between. Germline CDR1 is SEHNR and CDR2 is FQNEAQ (reference sequence). The CDR3 contains 14 residues. CDR3 sequence: CASLLDTQDDEQYF. CDR3 bases: TGTGCCAGTCTCTTGGACACCCAAGACGACGAGCAGTACTTC.

This clonotype was recorded many times. This chain connects TRBV2 to TRBJ2-5; D is unresolved. Trimming left V 5 bases short and J 3 bases short, with 4 bases between. Germline V gene data show CDR1 as SNHLY and CDR2 as FYNNEI. The CDR3 length is 11 residues. DNA for the CDR3: TGTGCCAGCAGTCGAGAAGAGACCCAGTACTTC. It specifies CASSREETQYF.

The rearrangement links TRBV19 to TRBJ2-7; 7 nucleotides match TRBD2. The CDR3 totals 13 residues. J lost 2 bases, V lost 6 bases, and 4 bases had no gene match. The germline V gene has CDR1 LNHDA and CDR2 SQIVND (reference sequence). CDR3 loop: CASREAGTYEQYF. The CDR3 DNA reads TGTGCCAGTAGGGAAGCGGGAACCTACGAGCAGTACTTC.

In the case of this clonotype: Lacking the conserved final phenylalanine or tryptophan, this CDR3 likely reflects a read error. The chain uses TRBV7-6 and TRBJ2-1; D possibly corresponds to TRBD1 (6 bases). The CDR3 has 14 amino acids. V was cut by 4 bases and J by 5 bases, with 12 bases left in between. Germline lookup yields CDR1 SGHVS and CDR2 FNYEAQ. CDR3 DNA sequence: TGTGCCAGCAGCTCATTGACAGGCAACAATGAGCAGTTCCTC. The encoded protein is CASSSLTGNNEQFL.

The rearrangement links TRBV5-1 to TRBJ2-2; 8 bases agree with TRBD2. Germline-derived CDR1 and CDR2 are SGHRS and YFSETQ. The CDR3 runs to 16 residues. After removal of 4 bases from V and 4 bases from J, the junction contained 9 bases not matched to a gene. The CDR3 bases are TGCGCCAGCAGCCGAAACCCCGGGGGGGCCACCGGGGAGCTGTTTTTT. This encodes CASSRNPGGATGELFF.

This clonotype turned up a few times. The chain uses TRBV20-1 and TRBJ1-1; D might be TRBD1 (5 bases). Germline values: CDR1 DFQATT, CDR2 SNEGSKA (reference sequence). The CDR3 runs 15 residues. V lost 0 bases to trimming and J lost 1 base, with 12 bases between them. The chain's CDR3 is CSARDPRRGNTEAFF. DNA for the CDR3: TGCAGTGCTAGAGATCCCCGGAGGGGGAACACTGAAGCTTTCTTT.

The genes are TRBV7-9 and TRBJ2-6, with TRBD2 matching 8 bases. V lost 6 bases to trimming and J lost 3 bases; unmatched junction nucleotides: 13. This CDR3 comprises 18 residues. Germline loops: CDR1 SEHNR, CDR2 FQNEAQ (reference sequence). The CDR3 is CASRAGAPIHIGANVLTF. The CDR3 DNA reads as TGTGCCAGCAGAGCGGGGGCGCCGATCCATATTGGGGCCAACGTCCTGACTTTC.

This clonotype has ten or more counts. The rearrangement links TRBV2 to TRBJ1-3, with D unclear. The V and J ends lost 7 bases and 0 bases respectively, with 10 bases between them. The V gene's germline CDR1 is SNHLY and CDR2 FYNNEI. The length of the CDR3 is 14 residues. CDR3 nucleotide sequence: TGTGCCAGCACCGGGCGGCTCTCTGGAAACACCATATATTTT. Encoded protein: CASTGRLSGNTIYF. The entire variable domain, with the rest obtained from reference TRBV2 and TRBJ1-3, is as follows: EPEVTQTPSHQVTQMGQEVILRCVPISNHLYFYWYRQILGQKVEFLVSFYNNEISEKSEIFDDQFSVERPDGSNFTLKIRSTKLEDSAMYFCASTGRLSGNTIYFGEGSWLTVV.

This clonotype was recorded a few times. The chain recombines TRBV15 with TRBJ1-2; D is unclear. From germline, CDR1 is LNHNV and CDR2 YYDKDF (reference sequence). Trimming pared 6 bases from V and 3 bases from J, leaving 8 bases between. The CDR3 contains 12 residues. As DNA, the CDR3 is TGTGCCACCAGTGGAGGCTACTATGGCTACACCTTC. Translation gives CATSGGYYGYTF.

This clonotype occurred many times. The rearrangement links TRBV7-3 to TRBJ2-3; no clear D. There are 17 residues in the CDR3. V lost 3 bases and J lost 4, with 20 bases in between. Germline CDR1 SGHTA, CDR2 FQGTGA. The CDR3 DNA reads TGTGCCAGCAGCTTTCGGCTACCCCCCATTTGGGCAGATACGCAGTATTTT. Amino acids: CASSFRLPPIWADTQYF. Complete variable domain (other parts from reference TRBV7-3 and TRBJ2-3): GAGVSQTPSNKVTEKGKYVELRCDPISGHTALYWYRQSLGQGPEFLIYFQGTGAADDSGLPNDRFFAVRPEGSVSTLKIQRTERGDSAVYLCASSFRLPPIWADTQYFGPGTRLTVL.

There are a few counts of this clonotype. One end of the junction is discordant with germline, which a read error may explain. The chain employs TRBV7-6 and TRBJ2-1; 10 bases line up with TRBD2. Germline CDR1 SGHVS, CDR2 FNYEAQ. This CDR3 comprises 13 residues. The CDR3 region has the DNA TGTGCCAGCAGCTCAAGACTAGCGGGCGAATATATCTTC. Protein: CASSSRLAGEYIF.

This clonotype has ten or more counts. The CDR3 nucleotides are TGTGCCAGCAGCTTCTCGGGGAATACGCAGTATTTT. Protein: CASSFSGNTQYF. This chain connects TRBV7-9 to TRBJ2-3, with D possibly being TRBD2 (5 bases). V lost 3 bases, J lost 7 bases, and 8 bases lay in between. Germline V CDR1 and CDR2: SEHNR, FQNEAQ (reference sequence). The CDR3 is 12 residues long.

This clonotype has only a few counts. The chain employs TRBV12-3 or TRBV12-4 and TRBJ1-2; D is possibly TRBD1 (6 bases). Between the trimmed V and J ends, which lost 6 bases and 5 bases, there was a span of 16 bases. The CDR3 consists of 14 residues. The CDR3 sequence is CASSQSGQLYGYTF. The CDR3 region has the DNA TGTGCCAGCAGCCAAAGTGGACAGTTATATGGCTACACCTTC.